Listed below are T cell receptor beta chains from one sample, sequenced in a study of T-cell memory formation after mild COVID-19. TCRdb reprocessed the 5' RACE reads with MiXCR, giving one entry per CDR3 protein. The profile shows 210,000 or so distinct CDR3 sequences, approximately 20% of them singletons. The sequencing input was PBMCs or a T cell subset sorted from them (not recorded which). These receptors came from an adult woman who had mild COVID-19 (a few samples of this study predate the infection). Cell type and time point are not known. The CDR3 runs from the conserved cysteine through the conserved F or W. D genes are given only for firm matches. Clone size is shown for a subset of rows, as once, few, many or a class of expanded clone.

DNA,CDR3,J,D,V,size
TGTGCCACCAGTGACCCCCCCCGGACAGGAGGCTACACCTTC,CATSDPPRTGGYTF,TRBJ1-2,TRBD1,TRBV24-1,few
TGTGCCAGCAGTCCAGGAGTGAGAAACAATCAGCCCCAGCATTTT,CASSPGVRNNQPQHF,TRBJ1-5,-,TRBV6-5,-
TGCGCCAGCAGCAGGTCCGGGCGGGAGAGCGAGCAGTACTTC,CASSRSGRESEQYF,TRBJ2-7,TRBD2,TRBV5-1,few
TGTGCCAGCAGCTTAGGCCTAGCGGGGATGTATGAGCAGTTCTTC,CASSLGLAGMYEQFF,TRBJ2-1,TRBD2,TRBV7-7,few
TGCAGCGTTGGGTTGACAGAAGCTTTCTTT,CSVGLTEAFF,TRBJ1-1,-,TRBV29-1,-
TGTGCCAGTAGTATTGGCGGACAGAGGGCCGGGGAGCTGTTTTTT,CASSIGGQRAGELFF,TRBJ2-2,-,TRBV19,-
TGTGCCAGCAGTGCATCCTACAGGGGCGGAAATTCACCCCTCCACTTT,CASSASYRGGNSPLHF,TRBJ1-6,TRBD1,TRBV25-1,-
TGTGCCAGCAGCTGGACAGGAATCGGGGAGACCCAGTACTTC,CASSWTGIGETQYF,TRBJ2-5,TRBD1,TRBV5-4,-
TGCAGCGCGAGAAAGGGACAGGGGAACTACGAGCAGTACTTC,CSARKGQGNYEQYF,TRBJ2-7,TRBD1,TRBV29-1,few
TGTGCCAGCAGCTTCGGACATAACACCGGGGAGCTGTTTTTT,CASSFGHNTGELFF,TRBJ2-2,-,TRBV7-6,-
TGCGCCAGCAGCTTGGCCCTCAGGCCCAGCACAGATACGCAGTATTTT,CASSLALRPSTDTQYF,TRBJ2-3,-,TRBV5-1,few
TGTGCCAGCAGTCTGGGACAGTCTGGGGAGACCCAGTACTTC,CASSLGQSGETQYF,TRBJ2-5,TRBD1,TRBV12-3/TRBV12-4,-
TGCAGCGTTGGTGAGGGGTGGTACACTGAAGCTTTCTTT,CSVGEGWYTEAFF,TRBJ1-1,-,TRBV29-1,-
TGTGCCAGCAGTTACAGCAGCGGGACATTCTACGAGCAGTACTTC,CASSYSSGTFYEQYF,TRBJ2-7,-,TRBV6-5,many
TGTGCCAGCAGCTTAACAGGGGGGCTCACTGAAGCTTTCTTT,CASSLTGGLTEAFF,TRBJ1-1,TRBD1,TRBV5-5,few
TGCGCCAGCAGCCGGGGGTCCGGGGCCAACGTCCTGACTTTC,CASSRGSGANVLTF,TRBJ2-6,-,TRBV5-1,many
TGTGCCACCAGCAGACATGCCCCCAGGGGATTGAACTATGGCTACACCTTC,CATSRHAPRGLNYGYTF,TRBJ1-2,-,TRBV15,-
TGCAGTGCGAATGCGGGGGCTAGTAATTCACCCCTCCACTTT,CSANAGASNSPLHF,TRBJ1-6,-,TRBV20-1,-
TGTGCCAGCAGCGGATACGGGACAGAAGAATCCTACGAGCAGTACTTC,CASSGYGTEESYEQYF,TRBJ2-7,TRBD1,TRBV5-6,-
TGCGCCAGCAGCTTGAAAGGGCCTCACAATGAGCAGTTCTTC,CASSLKGPHNEQFF,TRBJ2-1,-,TRBV5-1,few
TGCGCCAGCAGCTTAGAGATGCAAGATACGCAGTATTTT,CASSLEMQDTQYF,TRBJ2-3,-,TRBV5-1,few
TGCAGTGCTAGAGATTTTCGAGGCGCAGCCCAGCATTTT,CSARDFRGAAQHF,TRBJ1-5,-,TRBV20-1,few
TGTGCTAGTGGGCAACTAGCGCGGAGCACAGATACGCAGTATTTT,CASGQLARSTDTQYF,TRBJ2-3,TRBD2,TRBV12-5,-
TGCGCCAGCAGCCCACCATCGGGGGAAAAACTGTTTTTT,CASSPPSGEKLFF,TRBJ1-4,-,TRBV4-1,-
TGCGCCAGCAGCCGAACGGGACTAGCGGCCGAGCAGTTCTTC,CASSRTGLAAEQFF,TRBJ2-1,TRBD2,TRBV4-3,many
TGCGCCAGCAGCTTGGAAGCGAACACTGAAGCTTTCTTT,CASSLEANTEAFF,TRBJ1-1,-,TRBV5-1,many
TGCAGCGTAGTGACAGGGTTGGTCGGCTACACCTTC,CSVVTGLVGYTF,TRBJ1-2,TRBD1,TRBV29-1,few